This T cell receptor (beta chain) was recovered during a study of patients and donors after allogeneic stem cell transplantation. V lost 5 bases and J lost 7; bases outside the gene matches: 11. Looked up from germline, CDR1 is DFQATT and CDR2 is SNEGSKA (reference sequence). This CDR3 spans 14 amino acids. TCRdb re-analysed the RT-PCR reads in MiXCR, keeping a single row per CDR3 protein. The data hold approximately 1,600 distinct CDR3 sequences, with roughly 18% observed a single time. The receptor's source is a human donor who was either an allogeneic HSCT recipient or a stem cell or donor lymphocyte infusion donor (not recorded which). It is not recorded whose cells these are; they may come from a transplant donor. Sequenced input: blood, either unsorted or a sorted T cell fraction (not recorded which). This rearrangement joins TRBV20-1 to TRBJ2-1; 7 nucleotides align to TRBD2. CDR3 amino acids: CSAGRGGRGNEQFF. The CDR3 DNA follows: TGCAGTGCTGGGAGGGGCGGGAGAGGGAATGAGCAGTTCTTC.